This T cell receptor beta chain was sequenced in a study of blood T cell repertoires in COVID-19. Produced via immunoSEQ multiplex PCR; TCRdb's table is partial and in-frame only. The sample consists of more than 65,000 clones, roughly 87% of them appearing once. V shed 3 bases and J shed 8 bases, with 10 bases lying between them. CDR3 length equals 12 residues. The V gene's germline CDR1 is LNHDA and CDR2 SQIVND (reference sequence). Sequenced sample: peripheral blood. The clonotype comes from a man aged 50 or older with acute or convalescent COVID-19. The rearrangement joins TRBV19 to TRBJ1-1, with D perhaps TRBD1 (5 bases). The CDR3 DNA reads TGTGCCAGTAGTATTCGGGGGAAGGAAGCTTTCTTT. It codes for CASSIRGKEAFF.